One TCR beta chain is described in this entry. As yet, its antigen is unknown. The method was immunoSEQ multiplex PCR; TCRdb's version includes in-frame clones alone and lacks a portion of them. In the table there are more than 60,000 clones, 75% to 90% of which are singletons. This record belongs to a study of OX40 agonist ivuxolimab in advanced cancers. Study at large: Ivuxolimab is an agonistic anti-OX40 (CD134) antibody, and patients were treated with it.

Study-wide results and limits: Low normalized T-cell clonal expansion was additionally recorded for some nonresponders.

Trimming left V 2 bases short and J 9 bases short, with 7 bases between. The CDR3 is 11 amino acids. The germline gives CDR1 MDHEN, CDR2 SYDVKM. The sample was CD4+ or CD8+ T cells sorted from blood, taken in a trial of the OX40 agonist ivuxolimab. This chain uses TRBV28 with TRBJ1-1; D uncertain. The clonotype originates from an adult with an advanced solid tumor such as melanoma, head and neck, liver or kidney cancer. CDR3 in amino acids: CASSLVGKAFF. The CDR3 nucleotides are TGTGCCAGCAGTTTAGTGGGAAAAGCTTTCTTT.